These 9 T cell receptor beta chains were all obtained from the same sample, sequenced in a study of T-cell memory formation after mild COVID-19. TCRdb recomputed calls from the 5' RACE reads with MiXCR, one row per CDR3 protein. The sample shows some 130,000 distinct CDR3 sequences, approximately 16% of them seen only once. Sequencing input: PBMCs or a T cell subset sorted from them (not recorded which). Receptors originate from an adult woman who had mild COVID-19 (a few samples of this study predate the infection). Cell type and time point are not known.

The gene calls are TRBV7-2 and TRBJ2-6; maybe TRBD1 (6 bases). Germline V lookup: CDR1 SGHTA, CDR2 FQGNSA. The V end lost 4 bases, the J end lost 1 base, and 17 bases lay between the germline ends. This CDR3 is 18 amino acids long. CDR3 protein: CASSSRGQSLSGANVLTF. CDR3 nucleotides: TGTGCCAGCAGCTCCAGAGGACAGTCTTTATCTGGGGCCAACGTCCTGACTTTC.

The chain links TRBV6-2 or TRBV6-3 to TRBJ2-2; 8 nucleotides line up with TRBD2. Trimming took 5 bases from V and 0 from J; bases not matched to a gene: 5. The CDR3 runs 16 residues. CDR1 is MNHEY and CDR2 is SVGEGT in the germline V gene. CDR3 DNA sequence: TGTGCCAGCAGTCGCGGGGGACTAGCGAACACCGGGGAGCTGTTTTTT. The encoded protein is CASSRGGLANTGELFF.

The gene calls are TRBV13 and TRBJ1-2; D may be TRBD1 (6 bases). Between the trimmed V and J ends, which lost 1 base and 0 bases, there was a span of 12 bases. The germline gives CDR1 PRHDT, CDR2 FYEKMQ (reference sequence). The length of the CDR3 is 16 residues. The CDR3 spells CASSLEGEQPNYGYTF. CDR3 coding DNA: TGTGCCAGCAGCTTAGAGGGGGAGCAGCCTAACTATGGCTACACCTTC. Full variable domain (outside the CDR3, taken from reference TRBV13 and TRBJ1-2): AAGVIQSPRHLIKEKRETATLKCYPIPRHDTVYWYQQGPGQDPQFLISFYEKMQSDKGSIPDRFSAQQFSDYHSELNMSSLELGDSALYFCASSLEGEQPNYGYTFGSGTRLTVV.

The CDR3 DNA reads TGTGCCAGAAGCGTATTGCAGGGTACGGTGGTGAGAGGAACGGGAAACAATGAGCAGTTCTTC. The encoded protein is CARSVLQGTVVRGTGNNEQFF. This rearrangement joins TRBV5-3 to TRBJ2-1, with D possibly being TRBD1 or TRBD2 (5 bases each). TRBV5-3 is classed as an ORF, of uncertain function. This CDR3 has 21 residues. The germline V and J ends were trimmed by 4 bases and 5 bases, with 34 bases remaining between them.

This clonotype was found many times. V is TRBV27 and J is TRBJ1-3, with D possibly TRBD1 on 6 matching bases. The CDR3 extends over 16 amino acids. The V end was cut by 6 bases, the J end by 0 bases, with 15 bases between. Germline V gene sequence: CDR1 MNHEY, CDR2 SMNVEV (reference sequence). CDR3 sequence (DNA): TGTGCCAGCAGGCCTCTCCGGGACACCTCTGGAAACACCATATATTTT. This sequence encodes CASRPLRDTSGNTIYF.

This clonotype has more than one count but fewer than ten. V is TRBV10-3 and J is TRBJ2-7; either TRBD1 or TRBD2 may fit D (5 bases each). The V gene lost 8 bases and the J gene lost 2 bases, with 16 bases spanning the gap. Germline lookup yields CDR1 ENHRY and CDR2 SYGVKD. This CDR3 comprises 14 residues. The CDR3 DNA follows: TGTGCCATCGGAGGCCCCGACAGAACCTACGAGCAGTACTTC. Protein product: CAIGGPDRTYEQYF.

V gene TRBV7-9 combines with J gene TRBJ2-5, with D unresolved. Germline CDR1 is SEHNR and CDR2 is FQNEAQ (reference sequence). Trimming removed 0 bases from V and 2 bases from J, with 13 bases in between. The CDR3 is 16 amino acids. CDR3 loop: CASSLAVANRQETQYF. The CDR3 DNA sequence: TGTGCCAGCAGCTTAGCAGTGGCCAATCGGCAAGAGACCCAGTACTTC. Combining the CDR3 with reference TRBV7-9 and TRBJ2-5 gives the whole variable domain DTGVSQNPRHKITKRGQNVTFRCDPISEHNRLYWYRQTLGQGPEFLTYFQNEAQLEKSRLLSDRFSAERPKGSFSTLEIQRTEQGDSAMYLCASSLAVANRQETQYFGPGTRLLVL.

This rearrangement joins TRBV7-3 to TRBJ2-1, with TRBD1 identical over 12 bases. V shed 5 bases and J 9 bases; nucleotides not matched to a gene: 5. The CDR3 loop spans 14 amino acids. CDR1 and CDR2 from the germline V gene are SGHTA and FQGTGA. The CDR3 nucleotides read TGTGCCAGCAGCCTCGGGACAGGGGGCTTTGAGCAGTTCTTC. Its translation is CASSLGTGGFEQFF. Drawing the rest from reference TRBV7-3 and TRBJ2-1, the complete variable domain is GAGVSQTPSNKVTEKGKYVELRCDPISGHTALYWYRQSLGQGPEFLIYFQGTGAADDSGLPNDRFFAVRPEGSVSTLKIQRTERGDSAVYLCASSLGTGGFEQFFGPGTRLTVL.

V usage is TRBV11-2 and J usage is TRBJ2-7; D not resolved. Germline values: CDR1 SGHAT, CDR2 FQNNGV. The ends were cut back, 5 bases at V and 3 bases at J, with 14 bases in the middle. This CDR3 comprises 14 residues. This CDR3 is CASSTRRDHYEQYF. CDR3 DNA: TGTGCCAGCAGCACCCGCCGAGACCACTACGAGCAGTACTTC. Combining the CDR3 with reference TRBV11-2 and TRBJ2-7 gives the whole variable domain EAGVAQSPRYKIIEKRQSVAFWCNPISGHATLYWYQQILGQGPKLLIQFQNNGVVDDSQLPKDRFSAERLKGVDSTLKIQPAKLEDSAVYLCASSTRRDHYEQYFGPGTRLTVT.